The 24 T cell receptor beta chains presented below share a single source sample, sequenced in a study of T cells in narcolepsy. Clones were read by immunoSEQ multiplex PCR, and TCRdb kept only the in-frame ones, dropping some. The sample yields roughly 34,000 clones, roughly 87% seen once. What was sequenced was CD45RA- memory CD4+ T cells from PBMCs. All receptors come from a human donor with narcolepsy.

The gene calls are TRBV16 and TRBJ2-2; the D gene is possibly TRBD1 (5 bases). The germline V gene has CDR1 KGHSY and CDR2 FQNENV. V was shortened by 4 bases and J by 0 bases, with 9 bases between the two germline ends. The CDR3 loop spans 15 amino acids. CDR3 protein: CASSRQQANTGELFF. CDR3 bases: TGTGCCAGCAGCCGCCAACAGGCGAACACCGGGGAGCTGTTTTTT.

The gene calls are TRBV5-5 and TRBJ2-2, with 12 bases matching TRBD2. Germline-derived CDR1 and CDR2 are SGHKS and YYEKEE (reference sequence). This CDR3 comprises 20 residues. V shed 3 bases and J 5 bases; nucleotides not matched to a gene: 17. CDR3 nucleotides: TGTGCCAGCAGCTATAGGCAGGGGCTAGCGGGAGGGCGGGGGACCGGGGAGCTGTTTTTT. Its protein is CASSYRQGLAGGRGTGELFF.

This clone showed up just a few times. The CDR3 here is CASSLAARSEQFF. Here the CDR3 DNA reads TGTGCCAGCAGCTTAGCGGCCCGCAGTGAGCAGTTCTTC. The rearrangement uses TRBV7-6 and TRBJ2-1; no reliable D call. V was clipped by 0 bases and J by 9 bases, with 9 bases between them. CDR1 SGHVS and CDR2 FNYEAQ come from the germline V gene. There are 13 residues in the CDR3.

This chain links TRBV5-1 with TRBJ1-2; 7 nucleotides align to TRBD1. The CDR3 extends over 14 amino acids. Germline V lookup: CDR1 SGHRS, CDR2 YFSETQ. V lost 4 bases and J lost 8; bases outside the gene matches: 11. The DNA for the CDR3 is TGCGCCAGCAGCCCCACGGCAGGGGGGGGAGGCTACACCTTC. This codes for CASSPTAGGGGYTF.

A single count supports this clone. The V gene is TRBV28, the J gene TRBJ2-1; possible D gene TRBD2, 6 bases. Germline-derived CDR1 and CDR2 are MDHEN and SYDVKM. The V gene lost 2 bases and the J gene lost 4 bases, with 12 bases spanning the gap. The CDR3 is made up of 15 amino acids. CDR3: CASSLAGRTYNEQFF. DNA for the CDR3: TGTGCCAGCAGTTTAGCGGGAAGAACTTACAATGAGCAGTTCTTC.

This sequence joins TRBV5-8 and TRBJ2-5, with 9 bases identical to TRBD2. V lost 3 bases and J lost 2; bases outside the gene matches: 2. The CDR3 runs 14 residues. The germline V gene encodes CDR1 SGHTS and CDR2 YDEGEE. The CDR3 here is CASSSGLAQETQYF. The CDR3 DNA follows: TGTGCCAGCAGCTCCGGACTAGCGCAAGAGACCCAGTACTTC.

The CDR3 bases are TGTGCCAGCAGTCCCGGGACATCGGAAGCTTTCTTT. Protein sequence: CASSPGTSEAFF. The chain recombines TRBV2 with TRBJ1-1, with D possibly being TRBD1 (6 bases). Germline V CDR1 and CDR2: SNHLY, FYNNEI. CDR3 length equals 12 residues. The germline V and J ends were trimmed by 5 bases and 8 bases, with 12 bases remaining between them.

The V gene is TRBV2, the J gene TRBJ2-3, with 8 bases fitting TRBD1. The ends lost 4 bases at V and 2 bases at J; junction bases unmatched: 5. CDR1 SNHLY and CDR2 FYNNEI come from the germline V gene. The CDR3 contains 15 residues. The CDR3 sequence: CASSGAGGHTDTQYF. The CDR3 DNA reads as TGTGCCAGCAGTGGGGCAGGGGGCCACACAGATACGCAGTATTTT.

The chain is built from TRBV7-2 and TRBJ1-2; D remains ambiguous. V lost 5 bases to trimming and J lost 4 bases, with 8 bases between them. Germline CDR1 SGHTA, CDR2 FQGNSA. This CDR3 comprises 12 residues. CDR3 protein: CASSPDLYGYTF. The CDR3, as DNA: TGTGCCAGCAGCCCGGATCTCTATGGCTACACCTTC.

The chain joins TRBV6-1 to TRBJ2-1; the D is unclear. Germline assignment: CDR1 MNHNS and CDR2 SASEGT. The CDR3 consists of 11 residues. V lost 11 bases, J lost 11 bases, and 16 bases lay in between. The CDR3 DNA follows: TGTGCCCGACCCCTGAACCCTCAGCAGTTCTTC. Translating it yields CARPLNPQQFF.

The genes are TRBV7-9 and TRBJ2-7, with 8 positions matching TRBD2. Looked up from germline, CDR1 is SEHNR and CDR2 is FQNEAQ (reference sequence). The V segment lost 1 base and the J segment 3 bases; nucleotides outside the gene matches: 5. This CDR3 spans 15 amino acids. This CDR3 is CASSLGGAGVYEQYF. CDR3 bases: TGTGCCAGCAGCTTAGGCGGAGCGGGAGTCTACGAGCAGTACTTC.

This clone was observed a single time. V gene TRBV5-4 combines with J gene TRBJ2-7, with TRBD2 matching over 8 bases. The V segment lost 0 bases and the J segment 0 bases; nucleotides outside the gene matches: 8. CDR1 is SGHNT and CDR2 is YYREEE in the germline V gene (reference sequence). This CDR3 spans 17 amino acids. In DNA form, the CDR3 reads TGTGCCAGCAGCTTGGCCACTAGCGGAGGGAGCTCCTACGAGCAGTACTTC. It translates to CASSLATSGGSSYEQYF.

V usage is TRBV6-6 and J usage is TRBJ2-7, with TRBD2 matching over 14 bases. CDR1 MNHNY and CDR2 SVGAGI come from the germline V gene (reference sequence). V trimming: 6 bases; J trimming: 3 bases; junction bases outside the gene matches: 7. CDR3 length equals 16 residues. CDR3 amino acids: CASSPGLAGAGYEQYF. The CDR3 DNA reads as TGTGCCAGCAGCCCGGGACTAGCGGGAGCCGGCTACGAGCAGTACTTC.

V is TRBV7-2 and J is TRBJ1-2; the D gene is possibly TRBD1 (6 bases). CDR3 length: 14 residues. V was cut by 6 bases and J by 5 bases, with 16 bases left in between. Per the germline V gene, CDR1 is SGHTA and CDR2 is FQGNSA. The CDR3 reads CASSRSRTEYGYTF. Here the CDR3 DNA reads TGTGCCAGCAGTCGCTCTAGGACAGAGTATGGCTACACCTTC.

The chain recombines TRBV4-2 with TRBJ2-1; 10 nucleotides match TRBD2. Per the germline V gene, CDR1 is LGHNA and CDR2 is YNFKEQ. The trim removed 1 base at V and 8 bases at J, leaving 8 bases unmatched. The CDR3 runs to 16 residues. CDR3 residues: CASSQGASGSFYEQFF. CDR3 coding DNA: TGTGCCAGCAGCCAAGGGGCTAGCGGGAGTTTCTATGAGCAGTTCTTC.

A few counts support this clone. The chain uses TRBV19 and TRBJ2-5; the D gene is possibly TRBD2 (5 bases). Looked up from germline, CDR1 is LNHDA and CDR2 is SQIVND (reference sequence). Trimming removed 1 base from V and 4 bases from J, with 13 bases in between. The CDR3 runs to 15 residues. CDR3 DNA: TGTGCCAGTAGTATAGGGTACCGGGATCGAGAGACCCAGTACTTC. It translates to CASSIGYRDRETQYF.

This clone has more than one count but fewer than ten. CDR3 nucleotides: TGTGCCAGCAGTTTATCTCCTCCCACCTACGAGCAGTACTTC. Translation: CASSLSPPTYEQYF. The chain joins TRBV28 to TRBJ2-7; no firm D call. The length of the CDR3 is 14 residues. The V and J ends lost 1 base and 2 bases respectively, with 9 bases between them. Germline V gene data show CDR1 as MDHEN and CDR2 as SYDVKM.

This clone has just one count. The chain carries TRBV2 and TRBJ2-4, with D possibly being TRBD2 (7 bases). The CDR3 has 15 amino acids. Germline V CDR1 and CDR2: SNHLY, FYNNEI. Deletions cut 3 bases from V and 7 bases from J, with 16 bases between. For the CDR3, the DNA is TGTGCCAGCAGTGACTCTGGGGGGGCGGTCAACATTCAGTACTTC. Amino acids: CASSDSGGAVNIQYF.

V is TRBV6-1 and J is TRBJ2-7; D ambiguous. This CDR3 is built from 12 residues. Germline CDR1 MNHNS, CDR2 SASEGT. V dropped 10 bases and J dropped 3 bases, with 13 bases sitting between them. The CDR3 loop reads CATSRVGYEQYF. As DNA, the CDR3 is TGTGCCACCAGCCGAGTGGGCTACGAGCAGTACTTC.

Here the CDR3 DNA reads TGTGCCAGCAGAGCGATCCGTGGGCGGGGGAATCCCGGGGAGCTGTTTTTT. This gives the protein CASRAIRGRGNPGELFF. This chain connects TRBV4-2 to TRBJ2-2; 7 nucleotides match TRBD2. Per the germline V gene, CDR1 is LGHNA and CDR2 is YNFKEQ. V was clipped by 6 bases and J by 6 bases; unmatched bases: 16. This CDR3 spans 17 amino acids.

The J gene is TRBJ2-5, the V gene TRBV28; 8 bases match TRBD1. This CDR3 spans 15 amino acids. CDR1 is MDHEN and CDR2 is SYDVKM in the germline V gene. Trimming at V came to 4 bases and at J to 0 bases, leaving 4 bases not matched to a gene. CDR3 sequence reads: CASSSGTGHQETQYF. CDR3 nucleotide sequence: TGTGCCAGCAGTTCCGGGACAGGCCACCAAGAGACCCAGTACTTC.

The J gene is TRBJ2-2, the V gene TRBV6-5, with D tentatively TRBD2 (5 bases). Per the germline V gene, CDR1 is MNHEY and CDR2 is SVGAGI. The CDR3 consists of 15 residues. V lost 6 bases to trimming and J lost 5 bases, with 16 bases between them. As DNA, the CDR3 is TGTGCCAGCAGCCCCCCCGGGGTTAGTACCGGGGAGCTGTTTTTT. This encodes CASSPPGVSTGELFF.

This chain joins TRBV29-1 and TRBJ2-3, with D possibly being TRBD2 (6 bases). Per germline, CDR1 SQVTM and CDR2 ANQGSEA. Trimming cost V 0 bases and J 6 bases, with 10 bases left between them. The CDR3 runs to 13 residues. CDR3 DNA sequence: TGCAGCGTTGAAGAACGGGAGAGGGATACGCAGTATTTT. Encoded protein: CSVEERERDTQYF.

The gene calls are TRBV18 and TRBJ2-5; perhaps D is TRBD1 or TRBD2 (5 bases each). Trimming pared 2 bases from V and 2 bases from J, leaving 12 bases between. The CDR3 totals 15 residues. Looked up from germline, CDR1 is KGHSH and CDR2 is LQKENI. CDR3 residues: CASSPETGTQETQYF. Written as DNA, the CDR3 is TGTGCCAGCTCACCAGAAACGGGGACGCAAGAGACCCAGTACTTC.